The 6 T cell receptor beta chains below were found in one sample sequenced in a study of blood T cell repertoires in COVID-19. Profiled with immunoSEQ multiplex PCR; TCRdb holds only in-frame clones, not every one. Here the sample spans 200,000 to 250,000 clones, under 85% being singletons. Sequencing was performed on PBMCs or T cells enriched from blood (not recorded which). Receptors were obtained from a man in his 60s who had recovered from COVID-19.

The V call is TRBV3-1 (or the pseudogene TRBV3-2), the J call TRBJ2-1, with D possibly matching TRBD2 (6 bases). The CDR3 has 15 residues. Trimming stripped 2 bases from V and 6 bases from J, with 14 bases between. Germline V gene sequence: CDR1 LGHDT, CDR2 YNNKEL (reference sequence). The CDR3 region has the DNA TGTGCCAGCAGCCAACCGGGACTGCCGTCCAATGAGCAGTTCTTC. Its protein is CASSQPGLPSNEQFF.

The chain is built from TRBV6-2 or TRBV6-3 and TRBJ1-2; D possibly corresponds to TRBD1 (5 bases). Germline CDR1 and CDR2: MNHEY and SVGEGT. V dropped 2 bases and J dropped 1 base, with 8 bases sitting between them. The CDR3 is 14 amino acids. The CDR3 region has the DNA TGTGCCAGCAGTTACGACAGCCTTAACTATGGCTACACCTTC. This encodes CASSYDSLNYGYTF.

The V call is TRBV20-1, the J call TRBJ1-1, with D possibly matching TRBD1 (6 bases). Germline CDR1 DFQATT, CDR2 SNEGSKA (reference sequence). The CDR3 is made up of 11 amino acids. V shed 2 bases and J shed 5 bases, with 6 bases lying between them. The CDR3 nucleotides read TGCAGTGCTAGACAGGGGACTGAAGCTTTCTTT. Translation: CSARQGTEAFF.

This clone was counted only a few times. The chain couples TRBV19 to TRBJ2-7, with 12 bases matching TRBD1. Germline V gene data show CDR1 as LNHDA and CDR2 as SQIVND (reference sequence). V shed 2 bases, J shed 3 bases, and the junction held 5 bases outside the gene matches. The length of the CDR3 is 16 residues. The CDR3 sequence is CASSILRDRGLYEQYF. DNA for the CDR3: TGTGCCAGTAGTATACTCCGGGACAGGGGGCTCTACGAGCAGTACTTC. Full variable domain (rest looked up from reference TRBV19 and TRBJ2-7): DGGITQSPKYLFRKEGQNVTLSCEQNLNHDAMYWYRQDPGQGLRLIYYSQIVNDFQKGDIAEGYSVSREKKESFPLTVTSAQKNPTAFYLCASSILRDRGLYEQYFGPGTRLTVT.

This chain connects TRBV3-1 (or the pseudogene TRBV3-2) to TRBJ2-5; 7 positions agree with TRBD1. There are 13 residues in the CDR3. Losses at the gene ends were 3 bases for V and 4 bases for J; bases not matched to a gene: 2. Germline CDR1 and CDR2: LGHDT and YNNKEL (reference sequence). CDR3 DNA: TGTGCCAGCAGCCAGAAGGGGGCAGAGACCCAGTACTTC. Translated: CASSQKGAETQYF.

The sample holds one count of this clone. Other DNA sequences of this sample code for an identical CDR3. This chain links TRBV3-1 (or the pseudogene TRBV3-2) with TRBJ1-6; 7 bases are shared with TRBD1. CDR3 length equals 13 residues. Per germline, CDR1 LGHDT and CDR2 YNNKEL (reference sequence). Trimming cost V 4 bases and J 9 bases; bases outside gene matches: 3. CDR3 DNA: TGTGCCAGCAGCCGACAGGGAGGTTCACCCCTCCACTTT. It yields the protein CASSRQGGSPLHF.